This passage covers 17 T cell receptor beta chains from one sample sequenced in a study of blood T cell repertoires in COVID-19. The protocol was immunoSEQ multiplex PCR, while the TCRdb copy is restricted to in-frame clones and leaves out a portion. The data contain approximately 30,000 clones, around nine tenths of them singletons. Sequences were obtained from peripheral blood. Receptor source: a human donor in a cohort sampled during active COVID-19.

The chain employs TRBV19 and TRBJ1-1; the D is unclear. There are 15 residues in the CDR3. Germline assignment: CDR1 LNHDA and CDR2 SQIVND (reference sequence). V lost 5 bases to trimming and J lost 0 bases, with 13 bases between them. CDR3 in amino acids: CASSSAGFMNTEAFF. DNA for the CDR3: TGTGCCAGTAGTTCGGCGGGTTTCATGAACACTGAAGCTTTCTTT.

This clone is a singleton in its sample. This chain links TRBV4-3 with TRBJ2-7, with TRBD2 matching 9 bases. Germline V gene lookup returns CDR1 LGHNA and CDR2 YSLEER. The trim removed 0 bases at V and 4 bases at J, leaving 7 bases unmatched. The CDR3 totals 16 residues. The CDR3 loop is CASSQDELAGRYEQYF. CDR3 nucleotide sequence: TGCGCCAGCAGCCAAGATGAGCTAGCGGGAAGGTACGAGCAGTACTTC.

CDR3 coding DNA: TGCGCCAGCAGTGATGTAGTATCACTGGAGACCCAGTACTTC. Protein: CASSDVVSLETQYF. This rearrangement joins TRBV10-2 to TRBJ2-5; D not resolved. This CDR3 has 14 amino acids. The V gene lost 3 bases and the J gene lost 5 bases, with 13 bases spanning the gap. CDR1 WSHSY and CDR2 SAAADI come from the germline V gene.

The CDR3: CASILTLDITYEQYF. The CDR3 DNA reads as TGTGCCAGCATACTGACCCTCGACATAACCTACGAGCAGTACTTC. This chain uses TRBV6-5 with TRBJ2-7; no reliable D call. The CDR3 consists of 15 residues. Germline V lookup: CDR1 MNHEY, CDR2 SVGAGI. V lost 7 bases and J 2 bases, leaving 18 bases between the germline ends.

The V gene is TRBV28, the J gene TRBJ1-3; unclear D gene. This CDR3 spans 16 amino acids. Trimming left V 5 bases short and J 3 bases short, with 17 bases between. Germline V gene data show CDR1 as MDHEN and CDR2 as SYDVKM. CDR3 nucleotide sequence: TGTGCCAGCAGTCCCCCGGGATCTCTTGGTGGAAACACCATATATTTT. This translates into CASSPPGSLGGNTIYF.

This chain joins TRBV2 and TRBJ1-4; 7 positions agree with TRBD1. The length of the CDR3 is 14 residues. V lost 6 bases to trimming and J lost 6 bases; unmatched junction nucleotides: 7. Germline loops: CDR1 SNHLY, CDR2 FYNNEI. This CDR3 reads CASRAGTVDEKLFF. The CDR3 DNA reads TGTGCCAGCAGAGCCGGGACAGTCGATGAAAAACTGTTTTTT.

The J gene is TRBJ1-1, the V gene TRBV5-1, with D possibly matching TRBD1 (6 bases). The germline CDR1 and CDR2 sequences are SGHRS and YFSETQ. The germline V and J ends were trimmed by 4 bases and 5 bases, with 18 bases remaining between them. The CDR3 runs 15 residues. The CDR3 loop reads CASSGELGGTTEAFF. Written as DNA, the CDR3 is TGCGCCAGCAGCGGGGAGTTAGGGGGTACGACTGAAGCTTTCTTT.

The rearrangement links TRBV5-1 to TRBJ2-3, with 10 bases aligning to TRBD2. The CDR3 contains 16 residues. After removal of 4 bases from V and 4 bases from J, the junction contained 9 bases not matched to a gene. CDR1 and CDR2 from the germline V gene are SGHRS and YFSETQ. The CDR3 protein is CASSRPERGGADTQYF. DNA of the CDR3: TGCGCCAGCAGCCGCCCTGAGCGGGGGGGTGCAGATACGCAGTATTTT.

This clone was detected only a few times. This chain joins TRBV2 and TRBJ1-2; 10 positions match TRBD1. The J segment lost 7 bases and the V segment lost 4 bases, leaving 6 bases of the junction unmatched. The CDR3 loop spans 14 amino acids. The germline gives CDR1 SNHLY, CDR2 FYNNEI. The CDR3 loop reads CASSAKDRGIGYTF. In nucleotides, the CDR3 is TGTGCCAGCAGTGCCAAGGACAGGGGGATTGGCTACACCTTC. Combining the CDR3 with reference TRBV2 and TRBJ1-2 gives the whole variable domain EPEVTQTPSHQVTQMGQEVILRCVPISNHLYFYWYRQILGQKVEFLVSFYNNEISEKSEIFDDQFSVERPDGSNFTLKIRSTKLEDSAMYFCASSAKDRGIGYTFGSGTRLTVV.

V gene TRBV28 combines with J gene TRBJ1-2; TRBD1 aligns across 8 bases. Trimming removed 5 bases from V and 8 bases from J; junction bases left unmatched: 16. The CDR3 is made up of 16 amino acids. CDR1 and CDR2 from the germline V gene are MDHEN and SYDVKM. CDR3 nucleotide sequence: TGTGCCAGCAGTCTGACGATCGGGCAGGGGGCTTTCGGCTACACCTTC. It translates to CASSLTIGQGAFGYTF.

This clone was seen once. The chain uses TRBV18 and TRBJ2-1, with 12 bases that match TRBD2. V shed 4 bases, J shed 1 base, and the junction held 8 bases outside the gene matches. The CDR3 covers 18 residues. CDR1 is KGHSH and CDR2 is LQKENI in the germline V gene. The CDR3 loop reads CASSLATSGSFSYNEQFF. In DNA form, the CDR3 reads TGTGCCAGCTCACTAGCGACTAGCGGGAGTTTTTCCTACAATGAGCAGTTCTTC.

This clone was picked up one time. CDR3 amino acids: CASSYSGGGYTF. DNA of the CDR3: TGTGCCAGCAGCTACTCAGGTGGAGGCTACACCTTC. The V call is TRBV2, the J call TRBJ1-2; D not resolved. CDR1 is SNHLY and CDR2 is FYNNEI in the germline V gene. V lost 6 bases and J 8 bases, leaving 13 bases between the germline ends. CDR3 length: 12 residues.

The chain is built from TRBV19 and TRBJ1-5; 9 nucleotides line up with TRBD1. The junction had 6 bases not matched to a gene; V was cut back by 6 bases and J by 6 bases. CDR3 length: 14 residues. Germline V gene lookup returns CDR1 LNHDA and CDR2 SQIVND (reference sequence). CDR3 amino acids: CASRYRGRGQPQHF. Here the CDR3 DNA reads TGTGCCAGTAGGTACAGGGGGCGCGGTCAGCCCCAGCATTTT.

The V gene is TRBV14, the J gene TRBJ2-1; D gene uncertain. CDR3 length: 14 residues. Trimming removed 4 bases from V and 14 bases from J, with 21 bases in between. CDR1 is SGHDN, CDR2 FVKESK, per germline. The CDR3 sequence: CASSLTPVTPQEFF. The CDR3 DNA reads TGTGCCAGCAGCCTCACCCCGGTGACGCCTCAGGAGTTCTTC.

V and J are TRBV7-6 and TRBJ2-7, with D possibly matching TRBD2 (5 bases). Germline V gene sequence: CDR1 SGHVS, CDR2 FNYEAQ. The CDR3 has 14 residues. V was cut by 1 base and J by 5 bases, with 12 bases left in between. Written as DNA, the CDR3 is TGTGCCAGCAGCTTAGGGCTAGCTAACCACGAGCAGTACTTC. Its translation is CASSLGLANHEQYF. The whole variable domain, remainder taken from reference TRBV7-6 and TRBJ2-7, is GAGVSQSPRYKVTKRGQDVALRCDPISGHVSLYWYRQALGQGPEFLTYFNYEAQQDKSGLPNDRFSAERPEGSISTLTIQRTEQRDSAMYRCASSLGLANHEQYFGPGTRLTVT.

This clone was counted between two and nine times. The chain uses TRBV29-1 and TRBJ1-1, with 7 bases identical to TRBD1. The CDR3 runs 14 residues. J lost 4 bases, V lost 3 bases, and 8 bases had no gene match. Germline V gene data show CDR1 as SQVTM and CDR2 as ANQGSEA. The CDR3 spells CSVERRQGGTEAFF. The CDR3 nucleotides read TGCAGCGTTGAGCGGCGGCAGGGGGGCACTGAAGCTTTCTTT.

This chain joins TRBV6-5 and TRBJ2-3; tentative D call: TRBD1 (5 bases). Per the germline V gene, CDR1 is MNHEY and CDR2 is SVGAGI. Trimming pared 6 bases from V and 5 bases from J, leaving 12 bases between. The CDR3 spans 13 residues. As DNA, the CDR3 is TGTGCCAGCAGAATGGGGCAGCAAGATACGCAGTATTTT. It encodes CASRMGQQDTQYF.